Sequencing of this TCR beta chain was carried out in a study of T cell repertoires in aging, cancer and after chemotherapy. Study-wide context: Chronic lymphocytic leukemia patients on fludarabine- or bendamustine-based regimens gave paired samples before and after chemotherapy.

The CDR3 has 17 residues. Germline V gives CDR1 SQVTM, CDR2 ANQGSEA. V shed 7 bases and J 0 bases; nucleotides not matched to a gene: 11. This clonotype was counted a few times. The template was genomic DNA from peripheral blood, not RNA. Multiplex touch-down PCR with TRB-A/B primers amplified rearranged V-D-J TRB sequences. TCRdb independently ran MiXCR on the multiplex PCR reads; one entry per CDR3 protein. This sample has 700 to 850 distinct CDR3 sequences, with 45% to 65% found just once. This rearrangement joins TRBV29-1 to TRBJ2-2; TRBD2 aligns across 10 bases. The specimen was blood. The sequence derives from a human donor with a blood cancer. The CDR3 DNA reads TGCAGCGCAAGACTCAGCGGGAGGGCCTCGAACACCGGGGAGCTGTTTTTT. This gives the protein CSARLSGRASNTGELFF.